This T cell receptor (beta chain) was sequenced for a study of T cell responses to AZD1222 COVID-19 vaccine. The trim removed 3 bases at V and 4 bases at J, leaving 4 bases unmatched. The germline V gene has CDR1 ENHRY and CDR2 SYGVKD. CDR3 length: 14 residues. Produced via immunoSEQ multiplex PCR; TCRdb's table is partial and in-frame only. Among over 150,000 clones listed, around 90% were seen once. This chain connects TRBV10-3 to TRBJ2-3, with 7 nucleotides matching TRBD1. Sequenced here: peripheral blood, sampled on day 0 of AZD1222 vaccination. This receptor was taken from an adult in good health. The CDR3 spells CAISEGGGPDTQYF. CDR3 bases: TGTGCCATCAGTGAAGGGGGCGGGCCAGATACGCAGTATTTT.